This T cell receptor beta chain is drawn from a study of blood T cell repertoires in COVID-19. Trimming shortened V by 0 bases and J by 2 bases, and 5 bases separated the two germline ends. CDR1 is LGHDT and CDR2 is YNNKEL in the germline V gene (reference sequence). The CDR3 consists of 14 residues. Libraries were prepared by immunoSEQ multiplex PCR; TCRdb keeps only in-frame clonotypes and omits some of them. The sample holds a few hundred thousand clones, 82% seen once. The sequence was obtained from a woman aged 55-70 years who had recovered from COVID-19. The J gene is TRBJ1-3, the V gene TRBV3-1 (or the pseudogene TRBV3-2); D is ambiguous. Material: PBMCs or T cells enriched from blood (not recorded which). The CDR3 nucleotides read TGTGCCAGCAGCCAAGAATATCCTGGAAACACCATATATTTT. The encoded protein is CASSQEYPGNTIYF.